The 31 T cell receptor beta chains reported below all come from one sample, sequenced in a study of blood T cell repertoires in COVID-19. The table came from immunoSEQ multiplex PCR; TCRdb's copy has only in-frame clones and leaves some out. This table has 85,000 to 95,000 clones, 89% appearing once. Sequencing used peripheral blood. The source of these receptors is a man aged 60 to 69 with COVID-19, enrolled during active disease.

The chain has TRBV7-9 and TRBJ1-1; the D gene is possibly TRBD1 (6 bases). The V gene's germline CDR1 is SEHNR and CDR2 FQNEAQ (reference sequence). CDR3 length: 13 residues. V was clipped by 7 bases and J by 6 bases, with 15 bases between them. The CDR3 spells CASIENRVAEAFF. In DNA form, the CDR3 reads TGTGCCAGCATTGAAAACAGGGTTGCTGAAGCTTTCTTT.

The rearrangement links TRBV30 to TRBJ1-2; 10 bases match TRBD1. The J segment lost 2 bases and the V segment lost 7 bases, leaving 1 base of the junction unmatched. Germline CDR1 is GTSNPN and CDR2 is SVGIG (reference sequence). The CDR3 extends over 12 amino acids. CDR3 in amino acids: CALGQGNYGYTF. CDR3 sequence (DNA): TGTGCCTTGGGACAGGGGAACTATGGCTACACCTTC. Complete variable domain (other parts from reference TRBV30 and TRBJ1-2): SQTIHQWPATLVQPVGSPLSLECTVEGTSNPNLYWYRQAAGRGLQLLFYSVGIGQISSEVPQNLSASRPQDRQFILSSKKLLLSDSGFYLCALGQGNYGYTFGSGTRLTVV.

The chain recombines TRBV9 with TRBJ1-5; no reliable D call. Trimming took off 4 bases at V and 0 bases at J, with 8 bases between the two ends. This CDR3 spans 14 amino acids. CDR1 and CDR2 from the germline V gene are SGDLS and YYNGEE. DNA for the CDR3: TGTGCCAGCAGCACAACCGATAGCAATCAGCCCCAGCATTTT. It is translated as CASSTTDSNQPQHF.

The V and J genes are TRBV2 and TRBJ1-2; TRBD1 matches at 10 bases. The CDR3 totals 16 residues. Germline V lookup: CDR1 SNHLY, CDR2 FYNNEI. V was clipped by 7 bases and J by 5 bases; unmatched bases: 13. This CDR3 is CASIRDRGLSGYGYTF. The DNA of the CDR3 is TGTGCCAGCATCCGGGACAGGGGACTTAGTGGGTATGGCTACACCTTC.

The V and J genes are TRBV5-1 and TRBJ1-3, with a possible D match to TRBD1 (5 bases). V was shortened by 4 bases and J by 2 bases, with 16 bases between the two germline ends. The CDR3 runs 16 residues. Germline-derived CDR1 and CDR2 are SGHRS and YFSETQ. This CDR3 is CASSPVGGNAGNTIYF. The CDR3 coding sequence is TGCGCCAGCAGCCCGGTGGGGGGAAATGCTGGAAACACCATATATTTT.

The chain couples TRBV5-1 to TRBJ2-3, with 9 bases identical to TRBD1. The CDR3 extends over 15 amino acids. The germline gives CDR1 SGHRS, CDR2 YFSETQ. V dropped 2 bases and J dropped 2; count of bases not matched to a gene: 3. CDR3 residues: CASSFRDRVTDTQYF. The CDR3 DNA reads TGCGCCAGCAGCTTCCGGGACAGGGTCACAGATACGCAGTATTTT.

This chain uses TRBV15 with TRBJ2-3, with D tentatively TRBD1 (6 bases). Germline V CDR1 and CDR2: LNHNV, YYDKDF (reference sequence). CDR3 size: 15 residues. V was clipped by 0 bases and J by 5 bases, with 12 bases between them. The CDR3 bases are TGTGCCACCAGCAGAGATACAGGGATCGAAGATACGCAGTATTTT. It is translated as CATSRDTGIEDTQYF.

The chain has TRBV3-1 (or the pseudogene TRBV3-2) and TRBJ1-4; D is ambiguous. The CDR3 is 14 amino acids. V lost 0 bases, J lost 8 bases, and 10 bases lay in between. Germline CDR1 is LGHDT and CDR2 is YNNKEL (reference sequence). The chain's CDR3 is CASSQESREEKLFF. DNA for the CDR3: TGTGCCAGCAGCCAAGAAAGTCGGGAGGAAAAACTGTTTTTT.

V and J are TRBV11-3 and TRBJ1-2; no firm D call. Germline CDR1 reads SGHNT; CDR2 reads YENEEA. The germline V and J ends were trimmed by 1 base and 2 bases, with 5 bases remaining between them. The CDR3 spans 13 residues. The CDR3 DNA reads as TGTGCCAGCAGCTTAGGCCAGAACTATGGCTACACCTTC. This encodes CASSLGQNYGYTF.

This sequence joins TRBV29-1 and TRBJ2-7; D may be TRBD1 (6 bases). The CDR3 runs 11 residues. CDR1 and CDR2 (germline): SQVTM, ANQGSEA. V shed 6 bases and J shed 3 bases, with 9 bases lying between them. CDR3 coding DNA: TGCAGCGTATCGGACAGCTACGAGCAGTACTTC. This translates into CSVSDSYEQYF.

V gene TRBV7-2 combines with J gene TRBJ2-5; 7 nucleotides align to TRBD2. The CDR3 runs 15 residues. Per the germline V gene, CDR1 is SGHTA and CDR2 is FQGNSA. After removal of 3 bases from V and 5 bases from J, the junction contained 9 bases not matched to a gene. In DNA, the CDR3 is TGTGCCAGCAGCTTCAAGAGCGGGAATTGGGAGACCCAGTACTTC. Translated: CASSFKSGNWETQYF.

This clone was observed a few times. The chain joins TRBV7-2 to TRBJ2-7, with 8 bases matching TRBD2. The V and J ends lost 5 bases and 2 bases, in that order; junction bases with no gene match: 14. This CDR3 comprises 17 residues. Looked up from germline, CDR1 is SGHTA and CDR2 is FQGNSA. CDR3 nucleotides: TGTGCCAGCAGCCTCCCGATTAGCGGGATCGACGCCTACGAGCAGTACTTC. Amino acids: CASSLPISGIDAYEQYF.

This clone has a single count. The chain employs TRBV7-2 and TRBJ1-5, with D possibly TRBD1 on 5 matching bases. CDR1 is SGHTA, CDR2 FQGNSA, per germline. V was trimmed by 5 bases and J by 2 bases, leaving 10 bases between them. The CDR3 is 14 amino acids. The CDR3 sequence is CASSPGDGNQPQHF. For the CDR3, the DNA is TGTGCCAGCAGCCCGGGGGACGGCAATCAGCCCCAGCATTTT. Complete variable domain (other parts from reference TRBV7-2 and TRBJ1-5): GAGVSQSPSNKVTEKGKDVELRCDPISGHTALYWYRQSLGQGLEFLIYFQGNSAPDKSGLPSDRFSAERTGGSVSTLTIQRTQQEDSAVYLCASSPGDGNQPQHFGDGTRLSIL.

V gene TRBV2 combines with J gene TRBJ2-7, with a possible D match to TRBD2 (6 bases). The ends were cut back, 7 bases at V and 6 bases at J, with 16 bases in the middle. The CDR3 runs to 13 residues. Per germline, CDR1 SNHLY and CDR2 FYNNEI. CDR3 sequence: CASTSLQGGEQYF. The CDR3 DNA is TGTGCCAGCACTTCCCTCCAGGGAGGCGAGCAGTACTTC.

The V call is TRBV19, the J call TRBJ1-5; possibly TRBD1 for D (6 bases). Germline V lookup: CDR1 LNHDA, CDR2 SQIVND (reference sequence). Deletions cut 5 bases from V and 3 bases from J, with 11 bases between. This CDR3 comprises 14 residues. CDR3 sequence (DNA): TGTGCCAGTAGTTTCCGGGACACCAATCAGCCCCAGCATTTT. It codes for CASSFRDTNQPQHF.

The chain couples TRBV5-4 to TRBJ2-7; 9 bases map to TRBD2. Trimming cost V 1 base and J 1 base; bases outside gene matches: 6. The V gene's germline CDR1 is SGHNT and CDR2 YYREEE (reference sequence). The CDR3 contains 16 residues. For the CDR3, the DNA is TGTGCCAGCAGCTTGAGGGCGGGGGGGGAGTCCTACGAGCAGTACTTC. Amino acid sequence: CASSLRAGGESYEQYF.

The genes are TRBV5-1 and TRBJ2-5; TRBD1 matches at 8 bases. In germline, CDR1 is SGHRS, CDR2 YFSETQ. The CDR3 is 15 residues long. V lost 2 bases to trimming and J lost 2 bases; unmatched junction nucleotides: 5. CDR3 sequence reads: CASSLTGQAQETQYF. DNA for the CDR3: TGCGCCAGCAGCTTAACGGGACAGGCACAAGAGACCCAGTACTTC.

The genes are TRBV18 and TRBJ1-1; TRBD1 matches 8 bases. J lost 3 bases, V lost 8 bases, and 2 bases had no gene match. The germline V gene has CDR1 KGHSH and CDR2 LQKENI. The CDR3 loop spans 12 amino acids. The CDR3 DNA is TGTGCCAGCCTACAGGGGGACACTGAAGCTTTCTTT. Translated, it gives CASLQGDTEAFF. Drawing the rest from reference TRBV18 and TRBJ1-1, the complete variable domain is NAGVMQNPRHLVRRRGQEARLRCSPMKGHSHVYWYRQLPEEGLKFMVYLQKENIIDESGMPKERFSAEFPKEGPSILRIQQVVRGDSAAYFCASLQGDTEAFFGQGTRLTVV.

This clone was seen just once. This chain connects TRBV19 to TRBJ2-1; 7 bases are shared with TRBD1. Germline CDR1 LNHDA, CDR2 SQIVND (reference sequence). CDR3 length equals 16 residues. V shed 7 bases, J shed 5 bases, and the junction held 14 bases outside the gene matches. In DNA, the CDR3 is TGTGCCAGTAACGGGGCAGGGGGAAAACCCGACAATGAGCAGTTCTTC. Its translation: CASNGAGGKPDNEQFF.

V usage is TRBV2 and J usage is TRBJ2-7; D may be TRBD1 (6 bases). Per germline, CDR1 SNHLY and CDR2 FYNNEI. The length of the CDR3 is 14 residues. The V gene lost 6 bases and the J gene lost 1 base, with 13 bases spanning the gap. CDR3 nucleotides: TGTGCCAGCAGCTTTTTCCAGGGGTCCTACGAGCAGTACTTC. The encoded protein is CASSFFQGSYEQYF.

The chain has TRBV24-1 and TRBJ2-5; 9 bases line up with TRBD2. Unmatched junction bases numbered 4, after V lost 1 base and J lost 2 bases. Germline V gives CDR1 KGHDR, CDR2 SFDVKD. The CDR3 loop spans 16 amino acids. The CDR3 here is CATSDFASGDQETQYF. CDR3 DNA: TGTGCCACCAGTGATTTTGCTAGCGGGGATCAAGAGACCCAGTACTTC.

The genes are TRBV3-1 (or the pseudogene TRBV3-2) and TRBJ2-2; 8 bases match TRBD2. Germline CDR1 reads LGHDT; CDR2 reads YNNKEL (reference sequence). The trim removed 2 bases at V and 0 bases at J, leaving 8 bases unmatched. This CDR3 comprises 18 residues. Here the CDR3 reads CASSQWGGAGANTGELFF. In DNA, the CDR3 is TGTGCCAGCAGCCAATGGGGCGGAGCGGGGGCGAACACCGGGGAGCTGTTTTTT.

V gene TRBV21-1 combines with J gene TRBJ2-2; TRBD2 was called by the table and not checked on the DNA. TRBV21-1 is annotated as a pseudogene. The CDR3 totals 16 residues. The CDR3 loop is CASSKVRRRIPGELFF. The CDR3 DNA reads as TGTGCCAGCAGCAAAGTTCGTAGGCGGATACCCGGGGAGCTGTTTTTT.

The V gene is TRBV7-8, the J gene TRBJ2-1; D possibly corresponds to TRBD2 (6 bases). Germline V gene sequence: CDR1 SGHVS, CDR2 FQNEAQ. Trimming left V 1 base short and J 8 bases short, with 18 bases between. The CDR3 spans 16 residues. CDR3 loop: CASSLVGSGGSHEQFF. The CDR3 DNA is TGTGCCAGCAGCTTAGTGGGTAGCGGTGGGTCCCATGAGCAGTTCTTC.

The chain joins TRBV4-3 to TRBJ2-2; 9 nucleotides align to TRBD2. CDR1 and CDR2 (germline): LGHNA, YSLEER. The CDR3 is made up of 16 amino acids. V shed 0 bases and J 4 bases; nucleotides not matched to a gene: 3. DNA of the CDR3: TGCGCCAGCAGCCAAGAGCGGGAGGGGAGCACCGGGGAGCTGTTTTTT. Translation gives CASSQEREGSTGELFF.

The genes are TRBV3-1 (or the pseudogene TRBV3-2) and TRBJ1-1, with D tentatively TRBD1 (5 bases). The germline V and J ends were trimmed by 0 bases and 8 bases, with 7 bases remaining between them. Germline V lookup: CDR1 LGHDT, CDR2 YNNKEL (reference sequence). This CDR3 comprises 12 residues. The CDR3, as DNA: TGTGCCAGCAGCCAAGACGGGGGAGAAGCTTTCTTT. It yields the protein CASSQDGGEAFF.

The chain employs TRBV10-3 and TRBJ1-1; D is ambiguous. The length of the CDR3 is 12 residues. Trimming cost V 2 bases and J 4 bases, with 5 bases left between them. CDR1 is ENHRY, CDR2 SYGVKD, per germline. CDR3 loop: CAISEGVTEAFF. CDR3 DNA: TGTGCCATCAGTGAGGGAGTCACTGAAGCTTTCTTT.

This clone was observed once. V usage is TRBV12-3 or TRBV12-4 and J usage is TRBJ1-1, with a tentative D call TRBD1 (5 bases). V was trimmed by 6 bases and J by 1 base, leaving 9 bases between them. The CDR3 spans 13 residues. Written as DNA, the CDR3 is TGTGCCAGCAGCTCTGACAGGAACACTGAAGCTTTCTTT. Protein: CASSSDRNTEAFF.

This clone appeared a single time. The rearrangement links TRBV28 to TRBJ1-5, with 8 bases lining up with TRBD1. The germline gives CDR1 MDHEN, CDR2 SYDVKM. Trimming cost V 2 bases and J 1 base; bases outside gene matches: 4. The length of the CDR3 is 16 residues. The CDR3 loop reads CASSLTTGESNQPQHF. The CDR3 DNA follows: TGTGCCAGCAGTTTAACGACAGGGGAGAGCAATCAGCCCCAGCATTTT. Filled out from reference TRBV28 and TRBJ1-5, the complete variable domain reads DVKVTQSSRYLVKRTGEKVFLECVQDMDHENMFWYRQDPGLGLRLIYFSYDVKMKEKGDIPEGYSVSREKKERFSLILESASTNQTSMYLCASSLTTGESNQPQHFGDGTRLSIL.

The chain recombines TRBV6-5 with TRBJ1-2, with 8 nucleotides matching TRBD1. From germline, CDR1 is MNHEY and CDR2 SVGAGI. J was trimmed by 0 bases and V by 6 bases; bases with no gene match: 3. The length of the CDR3 is 14 residues. The CDR3 nucleotides are TGTGCCAGCAGAATGGGACAGGCTAACTATGGCTACACCTTC. Amino acid sequence: CASRMGQANYGYTF.

This chain links TRBV6-5 with TRBJ2-5, with 8 bases that match TRBD1. The CDR3 contains 14 residues. In germline, CDR1 is MNHEY, CDR2 SVGAGI. After removal of 6 bases from V and 7 bases from J, the junction contained 10 bases not matched to a gene. The CDR3: CASRDRQGLGTQYF. The DNA for the CDR3 is TGTGCCAGCAGAGACCGACAGGGGCTGGGGACCCAGTACTTC.